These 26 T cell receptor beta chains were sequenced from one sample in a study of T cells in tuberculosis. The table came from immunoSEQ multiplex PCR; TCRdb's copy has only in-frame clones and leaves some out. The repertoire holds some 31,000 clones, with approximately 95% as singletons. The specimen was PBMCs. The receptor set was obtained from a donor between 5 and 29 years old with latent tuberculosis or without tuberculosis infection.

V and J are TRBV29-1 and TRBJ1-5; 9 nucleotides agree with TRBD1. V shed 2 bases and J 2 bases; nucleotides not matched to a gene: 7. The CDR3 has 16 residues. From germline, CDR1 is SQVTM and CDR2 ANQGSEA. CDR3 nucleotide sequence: TGCAGCGTTGAAAGCGGTAGGACAGGGGGCAATCAGCCCCAGCATTTT. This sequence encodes CSVESGRTGGNQPQHF.

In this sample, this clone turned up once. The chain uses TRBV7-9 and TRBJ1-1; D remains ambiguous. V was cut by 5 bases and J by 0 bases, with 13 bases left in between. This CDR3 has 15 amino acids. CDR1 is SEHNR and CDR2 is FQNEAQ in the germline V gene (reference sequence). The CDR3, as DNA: TGTGCCAGCAGCGCCTTAGGAGATATGAACACTGAAGCTTTCTTT. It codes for CASSALGDMNTEAFF.

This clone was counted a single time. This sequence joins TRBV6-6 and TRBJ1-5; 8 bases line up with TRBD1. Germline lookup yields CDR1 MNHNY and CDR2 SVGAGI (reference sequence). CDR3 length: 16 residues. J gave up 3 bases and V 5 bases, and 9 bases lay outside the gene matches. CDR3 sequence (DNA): TGTGCCAGCAGTACCCGACAGGGGTACATCAATCAGCCCCAGCATTTT. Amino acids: CASSTRQGYINQPQHF.

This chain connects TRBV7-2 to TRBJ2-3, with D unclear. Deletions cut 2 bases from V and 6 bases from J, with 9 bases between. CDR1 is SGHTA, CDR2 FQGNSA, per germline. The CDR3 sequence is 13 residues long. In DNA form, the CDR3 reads TGTGCCAGCAGCTTATCTGTTTTTGATACGCAGTATTTT. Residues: CASSLSVFDTQYF. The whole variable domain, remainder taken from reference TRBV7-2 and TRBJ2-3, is GAGVSQSPSNKVTEKGKDVELRCDPISGHTALYWYRQSLGQGLEFLIYFQGNSAPDKSGLPSDRFSAERTGGSVSTLTIQRTQQEDSAVYLCASSLSVFDTQYFGPGTRLTVL.

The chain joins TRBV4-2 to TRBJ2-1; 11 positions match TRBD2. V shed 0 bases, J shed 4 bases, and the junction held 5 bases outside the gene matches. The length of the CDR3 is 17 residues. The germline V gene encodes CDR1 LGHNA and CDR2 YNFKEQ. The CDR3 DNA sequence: TGTGCCAGCAGCCAAGATGGGGGGACTAGCGGTTACAATGAGCAGTTCTTC. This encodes CASSQDGGTSGYNEQFF.

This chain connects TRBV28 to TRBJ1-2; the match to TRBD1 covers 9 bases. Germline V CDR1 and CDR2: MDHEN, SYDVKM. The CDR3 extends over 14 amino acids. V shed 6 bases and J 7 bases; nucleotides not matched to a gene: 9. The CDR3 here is CASSRPGQGGGYTF. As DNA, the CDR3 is TGTGCCAGCAGCCGACCGGGACAGGGAGGTGGCTACACCTTC.

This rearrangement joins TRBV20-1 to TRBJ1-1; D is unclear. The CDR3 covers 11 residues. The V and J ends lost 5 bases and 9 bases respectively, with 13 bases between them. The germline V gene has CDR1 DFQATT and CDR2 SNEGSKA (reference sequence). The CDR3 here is CSAPRQAQAFF. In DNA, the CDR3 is TGCAGTGCTCCCCGACAAGCTCAAGCTTTCTTT.

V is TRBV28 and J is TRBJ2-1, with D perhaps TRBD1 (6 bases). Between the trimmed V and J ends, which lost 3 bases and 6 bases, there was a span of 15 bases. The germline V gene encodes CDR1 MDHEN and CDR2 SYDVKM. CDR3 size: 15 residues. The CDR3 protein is CASSFTTGPSNEQFF. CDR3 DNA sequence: TGTGCCAGCAGTTTCACGACAGGCCCTTCCAATGAGCAGTTCTTC.

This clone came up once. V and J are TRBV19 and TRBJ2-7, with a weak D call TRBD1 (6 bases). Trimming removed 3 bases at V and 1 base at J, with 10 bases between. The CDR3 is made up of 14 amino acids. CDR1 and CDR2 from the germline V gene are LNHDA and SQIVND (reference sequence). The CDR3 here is CASSIWQGSYEQYF. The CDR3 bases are TGTGCCAGTAGTATCTGGCAGGGGTCCTACGAGCAGTACTTC.

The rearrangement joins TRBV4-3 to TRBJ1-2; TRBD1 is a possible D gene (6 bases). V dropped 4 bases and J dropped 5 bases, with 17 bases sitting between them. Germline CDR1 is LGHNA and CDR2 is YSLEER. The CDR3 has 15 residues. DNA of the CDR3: TGCGCCAGCAGCCCGGTGAGCGGGGGCGAGTATGGCTACACCTTC. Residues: CASSPVSGGEYGYTF.

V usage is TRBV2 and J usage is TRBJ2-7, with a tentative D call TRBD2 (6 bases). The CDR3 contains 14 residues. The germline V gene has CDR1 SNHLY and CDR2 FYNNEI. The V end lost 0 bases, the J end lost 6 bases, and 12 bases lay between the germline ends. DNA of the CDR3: TGTGCCAGCAGTGAAGCTAGACTAGATCGCGAGCAGTACTTC. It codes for CASSEARLDREQYF.

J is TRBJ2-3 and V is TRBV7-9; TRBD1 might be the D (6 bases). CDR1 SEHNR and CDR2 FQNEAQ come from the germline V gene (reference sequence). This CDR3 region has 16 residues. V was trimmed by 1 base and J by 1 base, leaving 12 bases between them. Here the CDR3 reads CASSLVGALGTDTQYF. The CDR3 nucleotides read TGTGCCAGCAGCTTAGTGGGGGCGCTGGGCACAGATACGCAGTATTTT.

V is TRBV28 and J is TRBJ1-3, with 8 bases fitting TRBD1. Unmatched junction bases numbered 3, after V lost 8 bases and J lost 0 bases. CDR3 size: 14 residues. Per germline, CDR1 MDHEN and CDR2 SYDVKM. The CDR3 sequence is CASWDRFSGNTIYF. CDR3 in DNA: TGTGCCAGCTGGGACAGGTTCTCTGGAAACACCATATATTTT.

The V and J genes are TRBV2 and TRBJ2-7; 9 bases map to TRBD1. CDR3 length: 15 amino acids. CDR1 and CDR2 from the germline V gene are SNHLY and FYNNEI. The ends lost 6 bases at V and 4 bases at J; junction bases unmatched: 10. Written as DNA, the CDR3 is TGTGCCAGCAGGAGGGACAGGGATCCTCTTTACGAGCAGTACTTC. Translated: CASRRDRDPLYEQYF.

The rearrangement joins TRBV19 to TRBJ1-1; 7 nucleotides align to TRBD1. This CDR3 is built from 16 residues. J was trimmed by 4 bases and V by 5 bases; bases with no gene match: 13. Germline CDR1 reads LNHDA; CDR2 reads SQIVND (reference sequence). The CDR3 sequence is CASSPALKGGSTEAFF. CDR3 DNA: TGTGCCAGTAGTCCCGCTTTGAAAGGGGGCTCCACTGAAGCTTTCTTT. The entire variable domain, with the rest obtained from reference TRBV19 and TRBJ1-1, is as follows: DGGITQSPKYLFRKEGQNVTLSCEQNLNHDAMYWYRQDPGQGLRLIYYSQIVNDFQKGDIAEGYSVSREKKESFPLTVTSAQKNPTAFYLCASSPALKGGSTEAFFGQGTRLTVV.

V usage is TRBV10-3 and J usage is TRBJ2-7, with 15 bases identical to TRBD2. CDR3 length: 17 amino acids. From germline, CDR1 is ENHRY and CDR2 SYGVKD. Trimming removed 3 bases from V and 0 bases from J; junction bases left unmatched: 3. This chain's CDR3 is CAISDGTSGRFSYEQYF. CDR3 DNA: TGTGCCATCAGTGACGGGACTAGCGGGAGGTTCTCCTACGAGCAGTACTTC.

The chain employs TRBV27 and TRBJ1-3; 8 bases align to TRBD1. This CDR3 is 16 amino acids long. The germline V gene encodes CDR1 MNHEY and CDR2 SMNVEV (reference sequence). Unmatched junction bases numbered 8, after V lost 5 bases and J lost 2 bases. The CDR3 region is CASSPRQGLAGNTIYF. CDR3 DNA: TGTGCCAGCAGTCCTAGACAGGGGCTTGCTGGAAACACCATATATTTT.

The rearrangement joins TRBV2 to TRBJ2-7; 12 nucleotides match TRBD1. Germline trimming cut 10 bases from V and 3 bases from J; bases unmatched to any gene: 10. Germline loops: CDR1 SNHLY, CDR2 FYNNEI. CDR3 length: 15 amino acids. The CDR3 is CATGTGTGGNYEQYF. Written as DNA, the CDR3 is TGTGCCACCGGCACCGGGACAGGGGGCAACTACGAGCAGTACTTC. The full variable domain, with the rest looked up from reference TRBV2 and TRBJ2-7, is EPEVTQTPSHQVTQMGQEVILRCVPISNHLYFYWYRQILGQKVEFLVSFYNNEISEKSEIFDDQFSVERPDGSNFTLKIRSTKLEDSAMYFCATGTGTGGNYEQYFGPGTRLTVT.

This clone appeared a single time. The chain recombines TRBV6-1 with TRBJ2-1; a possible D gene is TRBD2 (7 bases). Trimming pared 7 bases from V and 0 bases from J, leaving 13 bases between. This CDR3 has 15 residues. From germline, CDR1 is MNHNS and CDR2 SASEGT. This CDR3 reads CASTTAGASYNEQFF. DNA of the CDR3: TGTGCCAGCACAACCGCGGGGGCCTCCTACAATGAGCAGTTCTTC.

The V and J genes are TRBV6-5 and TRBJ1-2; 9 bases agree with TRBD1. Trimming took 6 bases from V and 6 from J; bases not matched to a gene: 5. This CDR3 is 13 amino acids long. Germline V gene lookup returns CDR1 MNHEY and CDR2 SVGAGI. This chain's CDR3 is CASRPGQGHGYTF. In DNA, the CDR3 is TGTGCCAGCAGACCGGGACAGGGACATGGCTACACCTTC.

CDR3 bases: TGTGCCAGCAGCTTATACCCTCGAGTGACTAGCGGAACATCCTACGAGCAGTACTTC. Its translation: CASSLYPRVTSGTSYEQYF. The genes are TRBV7-2 and TRBJ2-7; 9 bases fit TRBD2. Germline CDR1 SGHTA, CDR2 FQGNSA. Trimming removed 2 bases from V and 1 base from J; junction bases left unmatched: 15. The CDR3 extends over 19 amino acids.

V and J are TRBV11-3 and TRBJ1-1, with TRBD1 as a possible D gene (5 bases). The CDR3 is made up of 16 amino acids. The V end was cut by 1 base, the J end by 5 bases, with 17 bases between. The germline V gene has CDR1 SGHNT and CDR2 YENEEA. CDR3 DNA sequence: TGTGCCAGCAGCTTAGGGGGCAGGGTTCATGGGACTGAAGCTTTCTTT. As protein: CASSLGGRVHGTEAFF.

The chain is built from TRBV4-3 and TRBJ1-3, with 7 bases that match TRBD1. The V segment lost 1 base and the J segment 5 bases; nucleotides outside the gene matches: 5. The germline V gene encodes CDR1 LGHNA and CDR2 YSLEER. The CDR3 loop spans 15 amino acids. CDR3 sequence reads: CASSQVTGARNTIYF. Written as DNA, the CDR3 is TGCGCCAGCAGCCAAGTAACAGGGGCAAGAAACACCATATATTTT.

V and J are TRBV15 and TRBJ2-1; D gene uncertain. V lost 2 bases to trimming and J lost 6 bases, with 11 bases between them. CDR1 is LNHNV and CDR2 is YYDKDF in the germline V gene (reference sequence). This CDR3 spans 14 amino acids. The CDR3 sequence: CATSRYLTGNEQFF. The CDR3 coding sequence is TGTGCCACCAGCAGATACCTAACCGGCAATGAGCAGTTCTTC.

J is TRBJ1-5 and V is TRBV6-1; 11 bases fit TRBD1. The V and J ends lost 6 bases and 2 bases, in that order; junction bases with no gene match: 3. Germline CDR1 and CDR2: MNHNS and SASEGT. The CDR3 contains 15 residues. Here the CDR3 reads CASRGQGVGNQPQHF. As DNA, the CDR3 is TGTGCCAGCAGGGGACAGGGGGTCGGCAATCAGCCCCAGCATTTT.

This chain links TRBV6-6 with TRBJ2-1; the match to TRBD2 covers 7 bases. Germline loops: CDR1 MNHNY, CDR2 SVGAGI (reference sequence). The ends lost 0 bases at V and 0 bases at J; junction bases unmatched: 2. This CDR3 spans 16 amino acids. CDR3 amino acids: CASSYSGGSSYNEQFF. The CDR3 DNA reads TGTGCCAGCAGTTACTCGGGCGGGAGCTCCTACAATGAGCAGTTCTTC.